Included here is one T cell receptor (beta chain) sequence, with context. The antigen is undetermined. The entry originates in a study of cytomegalovirus exposure and HLA in healthy donors. The overall study: Early release data held tens of millions of unique TCRs from HLA-typed donors.

With 1 base removed from V and 1 base from J, the gap between germline ends came to 11 bases. This CDR3 is 15 amino acids long. The V gene's germline CDR1 is SQVTM and CDR2 ANQGSEA. Study results and limitations: Immune exposure information comprised only CMV serostatus. There was a cluster of highly shared sequence variants that was likely a sequencing artifact.

PCR amplification relied on 60 Vbeta primers (plus 13 Jbeta primers). Data came from immunoSEQ multiplex PCR; TCRdb stores just in-frame clones and leaves some out. The sample has more than 110,000 clones, 80% seen once; the top ten hold under 7.5%. Material for sequencing was PBMCs. This chain joins TRBV29-1 and TRBJ2-1; D uncertain. The receptor was derived from a man aged 35 to 55 in good health and CMV-seropositive. The CDR3 here is CSVEVALGSYNEQFF. DNA for the CDR3: TGCAGCGTTGAAGTCGCTCTAGGATCCTACAATGAGCAGTTCTTC.